A selection of T cell receptor beta chains follows, all from one sample in a study of siplizumab effects on memory and regulatory T cells. Assay: immunoSEQ multiplex PCR; the TCRdb copy retains only in-frame clones and omits some. Seen here are approximately 100,000 clones, 85% to 95% observed once, and the top ten hold 12%. The sample comprised non-Treg CD4+ T cells sorted from blood. Every receptor here comes from a human donor in good health. CDR3s include the opening cysteine and the closing phenylalanine or tryptophan. Fields, in order: D gene, V gene, clone size, J gene, CDR3 length, CDR3 protein, CDR3 DNA. The D gene is left open where the match is weak. For some rows the clone size is stated as once, few or many, or as a class when expanded; others skip it.

.	TRBV4-3	.	TRBJ1-3	17	CASSQESGAFSGNTIYF	TGCGCCAGCAGCCAAGAAAGCGGGGCCTTCTCTGGAAACACCATATATTTT
TRBD2	TRBV30	.	TRBJ2-5	17	CAWTFPTSGRGRETQYF	TGTGCCTGGACCTTCCCGACTAGCGGGAGAGGGAGGGAGACCCAGTACTTC
.	TRBV6-6	.	TRBJ2-1	13	CASSGTPRHEQFF	TGTGCCAGCAGTGGGACCCCGCGGCATGAGCAGTTCTTC
.	TRBV7-3	.	TRBJ1-2	13	CASSLDPAGGYTF	TGTGCCAGCAGCTTAGACCCAGCGGGAGGCTACACCTTC
TRBD2	TRBV7-2	.	TRBJ2-7	16	CASSLSGGGRGKEQYF	TGTGCCAGCAGCCTGTCCGGGGGCGGGAGGGGGAAAGAGCAGTACTTC
.	TRBV29-1	.	TRBJ2-7	11	CSVKGSYEQYF	TGCAGCGTTAAGGGTTCCTACGAGCAGTACTTC
.	TRBV18	.	TRBJ1-5	16	CASSLGAPYSNQPQHF	TGTGCCAGCTCACTTGGGGCACCATATAGCAATCAGCCCCAGCATTTT
.	TRBV6-6	.	TRBJ1-1	14	CASRRGGPNTEAFF	TGTGCCAGCAGGAGGGGGGGGCCGAACACTGAAGCTTTCTTT
.	TRBV18	.	TRBJ2-2	14	CASSPWQGSGELFF	TGTGCCAGCTCACCTTGGCAGGGGTCCGGGGAGCTGTTTTTT
.	TRBV11-3	.	TRBJ2-3	14	CASSLGASTDTQYF	TGTGCCAGCAGCTTAGGGGCTAGCACAGATACGCAGTATTTT
.	TRBV27	.	TRBJ1-4	14	CASSVGSYNEKLFF	TGTGCCAGCAGTGTCGGGTCGTATAATGAAAAACTGTTTTTT
.	TRBV7-9	.	TRBJ1-5	12	CASSFSNQPQHF	TGTGCCAGCAGCTTCAGCAATCAGCCCCAGCATTTT
.	TRBV29-1	.	TRBJ1-4	13	CSVRTALNEKLFF	TGCAGCGTACGGACAGCCCTTAATGAAAAACTGTTTTTT
.	TRBV27	.	TRBJ1-1	15	CASSLGGRGNTEAFF	TGTGCCAGCAGTTTAGGCGGCAGGGGGAACACTGAAGCTTTCTTT
.	TRBV6-5	.	TRBJ1-2	13	CASSFAMGHGYTF	TGTGCCAGCAGTTTCGCGATGGGGCATGGCTACACCTTC
.	TRBV29-1	.	TRBJ2-5	12	CSVVTVGETQYF	TGCAGCGTTGTGACGGTGGGGGAGACCCAGTACTTC
TRBD2	TRBV28	few	TRBJ2-7	14	CASSPLADNYEQYF	TGTGCCAGCAGTCCACTAGCGGATAACTACGAGCAGTACTTC
TRBD2	TRBV6-5	.	TRBJ2-7	15	CASSLLLAGLYEQYF	TGTGCCAGCAGCCTCCTGTTAGCGGGCCTCTACGAGCAGTACTTC
.	TRBV14	.	TRBJ2-3	13	CASSRGVGDTQYF	TGTGCCAGCAGCCGCGGGGTAGGAGATACGCAGTATTTT
TRBD1	TRBV10-1	.	TRBJ2-7	13	CASSERQGAEQYF	TGCGCCAGCAGTGAAAGACAGGGCGCCGAGCAGTACTTC
TRBD2	TRBV10-1	.	TRBJ2-7	13	CANSRDYKYEQYF	TGCGCCAACAGCCGGGACTACAAATACGAGCAGTACTTC
.	TRBV7-2	.	TRBJ2-6	16	CASTRTGVSGANVLTF	TGTGCCAGCACCCGTACGGGGGTCTCTGGGGCCAACGTCCTGACTTTC
.	TRBV9	.	TRBJ2-2	14	CASRPTGLTGELFF	TGTGCCAGCAGACCTACAGGGCTCACCGGGGAGCTGTTTTTT
TRBD1	TRBV6-6	.	TRBJ2-7	15	CASSYAGQGAGEQYF	TGTGCCAGCAGTTACGCGGGACAGGGAGCTGGAGAGCAGTACTTC
TRBD1	TRBV11-3	.	TRBJ1-1	14	CASSLDGQASGAFF	TGTGCCAGCAGCTTAGATGGACAGGCGAGCGGGGCTTTCTTT
.	TRBV19	.	TRBJ1-5	13	CASSMRGNQPQHF	TGTGCCAGTAGTATGAGGGGCAATCAGCCCCAGCATTTT
.	TRBV9	.	TRBJ2-3	12	CASSREADTQYF	TGTGCCAGCAGCAGGGAGGCAGATACGCAGTATTTT
.	TRBV30	.	TRBJ2-5	11	CAWTDQETQYF	TGTGCCTGGACAGACCAAGAGACCCAGTACTTC
TRBD1	TRBV6-1	.	TRBJ2-7	14	CASSGGQGSYEQYF	TGTGCCAGCAGTGGCGGACAGGGCTCCTACGAGCAGTACTTC
.	TRBV6-6	.	TRBJ2-7	12	CASRPTGNEQYF	TGTGCCAGCAGACCCACAGGAAACGAGCAGTACTTC
TRBD2	TRBV7-3	.	TRBJ2-1	16	CASSSVAGVAYNEQFF	TGTGCCAGCAGCTCCGTAGCGGGAGTAGCCTACAATGAGCAGTTCTTC